One sample yielded the 22 T cell receptor beta chains listed below, sequenced in a study of identical twins (dated by TCRdb to about 2016). The protocol used for the library was 5' RACE. This sample was sequenced with an Illumina HiSeq 2000. TCRdb trimmed the raw reads at Q25, called clones with MiXCR and kept productive beta chains. Identical CDR3 protein sequences are pooled into one entry, listed with their most common genes and DNA. The table for this sample lists 500,000 to 550,000 distinct CDR3 sequences; 20% to 25% of them were counted only once. The ten most abundant clones make up approximately 0.48% of the sample. The same data also went into a second study, on yellow fever vaccine responses in identical twins.

Sequenced input: CD4+ T cells sorted from blood. These receptors came from a woman between 18 and 29 years old in good health.

The chain recombines TRBV5-1 with TRBJ2-5; D unresolved. V dropped 0 bases and J dropped 0 bases, with 9 bases sitting between them. The CDR3 is 15 residues long. Germline loops: CDR1 SGHRS, CDR2 YFSETQ. The CDR3 sequence: CASSLGQQYQETQYF. The CDR3 nucleotides read TGCGCCAGCAGCTTGGGGCAACAGTACCAAGAGACCCAGTACTTC.

The chain has TRBV6-5 and TRBJ2-1; 12 bases map to TRBD2. CDR1 MNHEY and CDR2 SVGAGI come from the germline V gene. With 2 bases clipped from V and 7 bases from J, the junction kept 15 bases outside the gene matches. The CDR3 runs 19 residues. CDR3 in amino acids: CASSYLGGLAGHQTNEQFF. Here the CDR3 DNA reads TGTGCCAGCAGTTACCTTGGGGGACTAGCGGGCCATCAAACGAATGAGCAGTTCTTC.

This clonotype showed up just a few times. The J gene is TRBJ2-2, the V gene TRBV20-1; 9 positions agree with TRBD2. Germline values: CDR1 DFQATT, CDR2 SNEGSKA (reference sequence). V lost 2 bases and J lost 4; bases outside the gene matches: 11. The CDR3 is 17 amino acids. The DNA for the CDR3 is TGCAGTGCTAGACCCGACCCGGGACTAGCAGCCACCGGGGAGCTGTTTTTT. This translates into CSARPDPGLAATGELFF.

The chain is built from TRBV7-2 and TRBJ2-5; D gene unclear. The CDR3 is made up of 11 amino acids. Trimming took 0 bases from V and 11 from J, leaving 7 bases between them. Germline CDR1 is SGHTA and CDR2 is FQGNSA. CDR3 amino acids: CASSLAATQYF. CDR3 nucleotide sequence: TGTGCCAGCAGCTTAGCGGCGACACAGTACTTC.

This clonotype was detected a few times. V is TRBV20-1 and J is TRBJ1-6; no firm D call. The CDR3 spans 14 residues. Germline assignment: CDR1 DFQATT and CDR2 SNEGSKA (reference sequence). V dropped 6 bases and J dropped 7 bases, with 16 bases sitting between them. In DNA, the CDR3 is TGCAGTGCCACCATAGGAACGGGAAATTCACCCCTCCACTTT. Its protein is CSATIGTGNSPLHF.

In its sample, this clonotype was seen once. A read error may produce the germline difference seen at one junction end. This sequence joins TRBV3-1 and TRBJ2-7, with D unclear. The CDR3 loop spans 15 amino acids. From germline, CDR1 is LGHDT and CDR2 YNNKEL (reference sequence). CDR3 sequence: CATSPSTLGSYEQYF. CDR3 coding DNA: TGTGCCACCAGCCCCAGCACTCTGGGCTCCTACGAGCAGTACTTC.

V usage is TRBV24-1 and J usage is TRBJ2-3; 9 bases line up with TRBD2. The V gene end was trimmed by 5 bases and the J gene end by 6 bases; junction bases not matched to a gene: 8. CDR3 length equals 15 residues. Germline V CDR1 and CDR2: KGHDR, SFDVKD. Here the CDR3 reads CATSAGLAGLDTQYF. CDR3 DNA sequence: TGTGCCACCAGTGCGGGGCTAGCGGGGTTGGATACGCAGTATTTT.

The CDR3 DNA follows: TGTGCCAGCAGCTTGACCACCAAACCCTACGAGCAGTACGTC. This sequence encodes CASSLTTKPYEQYV. The chain uses TRBV5-8 and TRBJ2-7; the D is unclear. Germline V gene data show CDR1 as SGHTS and CDR2 as YDEGEE. V was cut by 1 base and J by 2 bases, with 10 bases left in between. The CDR3 totals 14 residues.

This clonotype appeared a few times. The chain joins TRBV6-5 to TRBJ1-2; possible D gene TRBD1, 5 bases. This CDR3 region has 12 residues. Germline V gene sequence: CDR1 MNHEY, CDR2 SVGAGI. The V gene lost 7 bases and the J gene lost 6 bases, with 12 bases spanning the gap. The chain's CDR3 is CASTRGVDGYTF. In DNA form, the CDR3 reads TGTGCCAGCACCCGGGGGGTAGATGGCTACACCTTC.

This clonotype was found a few times. The chain joins TRBV2 to TRBJ2-1, with D unresolved. The germline gives CDR1 SNHLY, CDR2 FYNNEI. V lost 1 base to trimming and J lost 7 bases, with 14 bases between them. The CDR3 spans 15 residues. CDR3 amino acids: CASSEGAYYGNEQFF. The CDR3 DNA follows: TGTGCCAGCAGTGAAGGGGCCTACTATGGGAATGAGCAGTTCTTC.

The V call is TRBV6-5, the J call TRBJ1-2; D ambiguous. Germline V gives CDR1 MNHEY, CDR2 SVGAGI. The CDR3 sequence is 14 residues long. The V gene lost 4 bases and the J gene lost 7 bases, with 16 bases spanning the gap. The CDR3 nucleotides read TGTGCCAGCAGTTCCGCGGGAATCTCTAGTGGCTACACCTTC. This gives the protein CASSSAGISSGYTF.

The genes are TRBV12-3 or TRBV12-4 and TRBJ2-1; D unclear. The CDR3 totals 11 residues. With 5 bases removed from V and 9 bases from J, the gap between germline ends came to 8 bases. CDR3 in amino acids: CASSVWGEQFF. DNA for the CDR3: TGTGCCAGCAGTGTCTGGGGTGAGCAGTTCTTC.

Only a few counts were recorded for this clonotype. CDR3 sequence: CASSPQAGGIRVTEAFF. CDR3 nucleotide sequence: TGTGCCAGCAGCCCCCAAGCTGGGGGGATAAGGGTCACTGAAGCTTTCTTT. V is TRBV7-9 and J is TRBJ1-1, with D possibly TRBD1 on 5 matching bases. The CDR3 is 17 amino acids. Germline CDR1 reads SEHNR; CDR2 reads FQNEAQ (reference sequence). V lost 5 bases and J 4 bases, leaving 23 bases between the germline ends.

The chain employs TRBV14 and TRBJ2-1; perhaps D is TRBD1 or TRBD2 (5 bases each). Germline V CDR1 and CDR2: SGHDN, FVKESK. The CDR3 extends over 15 amino acids. Trimming stripped 4 bases from V and 0 bases from J, with 10 bases between. The CDR3 DNA reads as TGTGCCAGCAGCCGAGACAGCGGCTCCTACAATGAGCAGTTCTTC. Translation gives CASSRDSGSYNEQFF.

The J gene is TRBJ2-1, the V gene TRBV6-1; the match to TRBD1 covers 7 bases. The CDR3 covers 15 residues. With V trimmed by 4 bases and J by 8 bases, 11 bases remained unmatched. From germline, CDR1 is MNHNS and CDR2 SASEGT. CDR3 nucleotides: TGTGCCAGCAGTGGCTACCGGGACAGTCTCTATGAGCAGTTCTTC. Its translation is CASSGYRDSLYEQFF.

This chain uses TRBV7-6 with TRBJ2-7; TRBD2 agrees at 12 bases. CDR1 is SGHVS and CDR2 is FNYEAQ in the germline V gene. The CDR3 is made up of 18 amino acids. The ends lost 5 bases at V and 4 bases at J; junction bases unmatched: 15. CDR3 coding DNA: TGTGCCAGCAGCAGCCGTGACTTCAGGACTAGCGGGACTTACGAGCAGTACTTC. Protein product: CASSSRDFRTSGTYEQYF.

The chain couples TRBV6-2 or TRBV6-3 to TRBJ2-3; no definite D call. Trimming removed 6 bases from V and 5 bases from J, with 9 bases in between. Germline CDR1 and CDR2: MNHEY and SVGEGT. The CDR3 is made up of 12 amino acids. CDR3: CASSWTIDTQYF. The CDR3 region has the DNA TGTGCCAGCAGCTGGACCATAGATACGCAGTATTTT.

The chain carries TRBV29-1 and TRBJ1-2, with TRBD1 matching over 9 bases. The CDR3 has 12 amino acids. Germline V gives CDR1 SQVTM, CDR2 ANQGSEA. V lost 7 bases to trimming and J lost 6 bases; unmatched junction nucleotides: 6. This CDR3 is CSAVDRGDGYTF. For the CDR3, the DNA is TGCAGCGCTGTGGACAGGGGAGATGGCTACACCTTC. Full variable domain (rest looked up from reference TRBV29-1 and TRBJ1-2): SAVISQKPSRDICQRGTSLTIQCQVDSQVTMMFWYRQQPGQSLTLIATANQGSEATYESGFVIDKFPISRPNLTFSTLTVSNMSPEDSSIYLCSAVDRGDGYTFGSGTRLTVV.

This clonotype came up once. The chain uses TRBV5-1 and TRBJ2-2; 8 nucleotides match TRBD2. This CDR3 is built from 13 residues. The junction had 6 bases not matched to a gene; V was cut back by 6 bases and J by 8 bases. CDR1 SGHRS and CDR2 YFSETQ come from the germline V gene. This chain's CDR3 is CASTPAGEGELFF. The CDR3 DNA reads as TGCGCCAGCACTCCAGCGGGGGAGGGGGAGCTGTTTTTT.

V gene TRBV28 combines with J gene TRBJ2-7, with 13 bases matching TRBD2. The CDR3 runs 18 residues. In germline, CDR1 is MDHEN, CDR2 SYDVKM. J was trimmed by 1 base and V by 5 bases; bases with no gene match: 11. The CDR3 reads CASSPPGTSGIRSYEQYF. CDR3 coding DNA: TGTGCCAGCAGTCCCCCCGGGACTAGCGGGATTAGATCCTACGAGCAGTACTTC.

The chain joins TRBV25-1 to TRBJ2-3, with a possible D match to TRBD2 (6 bases). Trimming removed 4 bases at V and 3 bases at J, with 17 bases between. Germline CDR1 MGHDK, CDR2 SYGVNS. The CDR3 extends over 16 amino acids. The CDR3 sequence: CASSVGDWGKTDTQYF. CDR3 sequence (DNA): TGTGCCAGCAGTGTTGGGGACTGGGGTAAGACAGATACGCAGTATTTT.

The chain couples TRBV7-2 to TRBJ1-5, with no clear D. The CDR3 consists of 17 residues. V was pared by 5 bases and J by 9 bases, with 26 bases between. CDR1 SGHTA and CDR2 FQGNSA come from the germline V gene. The CDR3 bases are TGTGCCAGCAGCGTAGGAGATGGGCTAACCCAAAGAGGGCCCCAGCATTTT. Protein product: CASSVGDGLTQRGPQHF. Combining the CDR3 with reference TRBV7-2 and TRBJ1-5 gives the whole variable domain GAGVSQSPSNKVTEKGKDVELRCDPISGHTALYWYRQSLGQGLEFLIYFQGNSAPDKSGLPSDRFSAERTGGSVSTLTIQRTQQEDSAVYLCASSVGDGLTQRGPQHFGDGTRLSIL.